This TCR beta chain was identified in a study of shared clonotypes between healthy human individuals (dated by TCRdb to about 2020). Regarding the study in general: The cohort included three men and two women between 18 and 49 years of age. For each donor, CD4 naive and CD4 memory were each run on three plates, CD8 naive on two plates, and CD8 memory on one plate. To increase sequencing depth and limit assay-specific biases, TCR repertoire library preparation and sequencing were carried out by different laboratories using diverse techniques. Blood TCR repertoires of a handful of healthy adults were deeply sequenced to estimate repertoire size and the extent of clonotype sharing between individuals. Between about 0.85 and 9.5 billion PBMCs per donor were obtained by leukapheresis.

Donors were healthy HIV-negative adults with no recently reported acute infections or vaccinations. All donors were Caucasian adults living in Nashville, Tennessee, USA. CD4+ T cells were enriched by magnetic negative selection, after which naive cells were positively selected on CD45RA and the negative fraction was taken as the memory subset. After blood collection by leukapheresis, PBMCs were isolated using Ficoll-Histopaque density gradient centrifugation and then cryopreserved in the vapor phase of liquid nitrogen. Analytical flow cytometry was used to check the purity and quantity of each magnetically sorted T cell population. From each sorted fraction, genomic DNA was isolated and quantified by UV absorbance on a Nanodrop 2000c. Using the deep immunoSEQ assay, TCR CDR3 regions were amplified from genomic DNA by multiplex PCR. Extracted genomic DNA from each cell subset was distributed evenly across all wells of several immunoSEQ 96-well plates, and each plate was treated as a replicate. Each replicate PCR for sorted subsets received about 210 ng genomic DNA, equal to tens of thousands of T cell genomes. Purified libraries were quantified with a Qubit 3.0 fluorometer, sized on a Bioanalyzer 2100, and re-quantified with the KAPA Library Quantification kit. Every immunoSEQ 96-well plate was sequenced on a separate single-read 150-cycle Illumina NextSeq 550 flow cell. In the authors' own workflow: Because the immunoSEQ output included only junctional sequences and no quality scores, the filtering could not be the same as the filtering used for full-length reads. To assign V/J genes and CDR3, sequences were annotated using PyIR, a Python wrapper for IgBLAST v1.9, with IMGT germline references. Any read was removed if the V/J assignment was weak (E-value above 1e-6), the CDR3 was missing, or the read contained stop codons, out-of-frame junctions, or ambiguous translated residues. V3J clonotypes were defined as sequences sharing the same inferred V gene, J gene, and CDR3 amino acid sequence. Percentage overlap between repertoires was calculated by dividing the number of shared unique clonotypes by the size of the smaller repertoire. RTK rarefaction, the Chao1 estimator, and Recon v2.1 estimates of unobserved clonotypes were used to assess repertoire richness. OLGA was used to compute generation probabilities for all TCRbeta clonotypes that the gDNA method yielded from four donors. In its TCRdb copy, this immuneACCESS table keeps in-frame sequences only and misses some clones. Where compared with another copy, unresolved V genes explain less than half of these, and the others have no known cause. The V and J calls and clone size come from that table; D and trimming were worked out from the DNA. The sample table holds about 2 million clones, of which 90% to 95% were seen once. The ten biggest clones cover 0.13% of the sample.

For this chain, trimming is 6 bases at the V end and 4 bases at the J end, and the number of junction bases without a gene match is 9. The CDR3 spans 16 residues, from the cysteine through the phenylalanine. Only the CDR3 DNA stays, 48 bases, in frame from base 1. Sequences SNHLY (CDR1) and FYNNEI (CDR2) are obtained from the germline V gene. On the study overall, not on this receptor specifically: Estimated clonotype richness was generally larger for naive than for memory subsets. Pairwise subsampling indicated that sequencing depth was expected to affect the degree of clonotype sharing among donors. Because the study included only a small number of donors, the genetic and exposure-history diversity represented was limited. About 5% of naive CD4, 3.5% of naive CD8, 2.3% of memory CD4, and over 0.35% of memory CD8 clonotypes were shared across several donors. Higher generation probabilities were observed for clonotypes shared by all four sorted-subset donors than for non-shared clonotypes. Sampling was restricted to blood, and TCR repertoires in tissues likely differ from the TCR repertoires found in blood. Even with the large sequencing depth, rarefaction of the sorted-subset datasets indicated that sequencing was incomplete.

With respect to this clone: This clone's antigen is unknown. Per-nucleotide qualities are absent, and no much larger clonotype sits a single base away.

The sequence links TRBV2 to TRBJ2-3; TRBD2 agrees with 11 junctional bases. Sequenced input: naive CD4+ T cells sorted from blood. Interpreted using the paper, the cell subset or site label stands for: CD45RA+ positively selected. The source of this sequence is a man younger than 35 in good health. The nucleotide sequence reads as follows: TGTGCCAGCAGGCCCCAGCTAGCGGGGGGTGCAGATACGCAGTATTTT. The encoded protein is CASRPQLAGGADTQYF.